Detailed here is one T cell receptor beta chain. The source of the sample is a study of T cells after yellow fever vaccination. CDR3 size: 15 residues. The ends lost 6 bases at V and 3 bases at J; junction bases unmatched: 8. TCRdb re-called the 5' RACE reads through MiXCR, storing one row per CDR3 protein. Of 250,000 to 300,000 distinct CDR3 sequences listed, 8.7% are singletons. The clonotype was recovered from a man aged 18 to 30 who received the YFV17D yellow fever vaccine. The V and J genes are TRBV12-3 or TRBV12-4 and TRBJ2-3, with 8 positions matching TRBD2. Sequenced here: CD4+ T cells sorted from PBMCs, sampled 5 days after the yellow fever booster vaccination. The CDR3 sequence: CASRRRGGGTDTQYF. Here the CDR3 DNA reads TGTGCCAGCAGGCGACGGGGGGGCGGTACAGATACGCAGTATTTT.